This T cell receptor (beta chain) was recorded in a study of response to subunit inactivated influenza vaccine. Germline V gene data show CDR1 as SGHAT and CDR2 as FQNNGV. V lost 5 bases to trimming and J lost 3 bases; unmatched junction nucleotides: 4. CDR3 length equals 16 residues. TCRdb re-derived calls from the RT-PCR reads in MiXCR, one entry per CDR3 protein. The sample holds about 500,000 distinct CDR3 sequences, 6.5% to 8% seen once. This clonotype was sampled from a man in his fifties or sixties who received an inactivated influenza vaccine. V and J are TRBV11-2 and TRBJ2-7; 16 bases agree with TRBD2. Sequencing was performed on PBMCs from blood, taken less than 30 months after vaccination. CDR3 protein: CASSPGLAGGGYEQYF. For the CDR3, the DNA is TGTGCCAGCAGCCCGGGACTAGCGGGAGGGGGCTACGAGCAGTACTTC.